These T cell receptor beta chains were read from a single sample in a study of tumor-infiltrating lymphocytes in primary liver carcinoma. TCRdb re-called the multiplex PCR reads through MiXCR, storing one row per CDR3 protein. The sample holds roughly 22,000 distinct CDR3 sequences, around 81% seen once. The sequenced sample was liver tumor tissue from sampling region 2. Source of these receptors: a woman between 25 and 40 years old with primary liver carcinoma and hepatitis B virus infection. Both conserved end residues are part of each CDR3. A D gene is named only where the DNA matches it firmly. Size tells how often a clone was seen (once, few, many) or the class of an expanded clone, and some rows leave it out.

D: .
size: .
J: TRBJ2-7
V: TRBV4-3
CDR3: CASQDFPGSYEQYF
DNA: TGCGCCAGCCAAGATTTTCCAGGGTCCTACGAGCAGTACTTC

D: .
size: once
J: TRBJ2-1
V: TRBV28
CDR3: CASSRGRGLNKQLF
DNA: TGTGCCAGCAGTCGCGGCCGGGGGTTAAATAAGCAGCTCTTC

D: .
size: .
J: TRBJ2-1
V: TRBV12-3/TRBV12-4
CDR3: CTSSLSATGGLEQFF
DNA: TGTACCAGCAGCCTGTCCGCGACTGGCGGACTTGAGCAGTTCTTC

D: TRBD1
size: .
J: TRBJ2-7
V: TRBV28
CDR3: CDSSLDRASLYEQYF
DNA: TGTGACAGCAGTTTAGACAGGGCGTCATTATACGAGCAGTACTTC

D: .
size: .
J: TRBJ2-5
V: TRBV10-3
CDR3: CAISESTTRQGIQYF
DNA: TGCGCCATCAGTGAGTCGACTACCAGACAAGGGATCCAGTACTTC

D: TRBD1
size: once
J: TRBJ2-7
V: TRBV29-1
CDR3: CSIGTGYKQYF
DNA: TGTAGCATCGGGACAGGGTATAAGCAGTACTTC

D: .
size: once
J: TRBJ2-7
V: TRBV4-2
CDR3: CTSSLGPYIYVQYF
DNA: TGTACCAGTAGCTTAGGGCCCTATATCTACGTGCAGTACTTC

D: .
size: .
J: TRBJ1-2
V: TRBV7-9
CDR3: CASILASRGQKNGYTF
DNA: TGTGCCAGCATCTTAGCGTCCCGAGGCCAGAAGAATGGCTACACCTTC

D: .
size: .
J: TRBJ2-1
V: TRBV4-3
CDR3: CSSSRNVPGARDEQFF
DNA: TGCTCCAGCAGCCGAAACGTACCGGGAGCCAGAGATGAGCAGTTCTTC

D: TRBD2
size: .
J: TRBJ2-3
V: TRBV9
CDR3: CASTQSSGYTDTQYF
DNA: TGTGCCAGCACCCAATCTAGCGGGTACACAGATACGCAGTATTTT

D: .
size: many
J: TRBJ2-2
V: TRBV28
CDR3: CASTEARGGELFF
DNA: TGTGCCAGCACTGAGGCCAGAGGCGGGGAGCTGTTTTTT

D: TRBD1
size: .
J: TRBJ1-1
V: TRBV28
CDR3: CASTLLQGNTEALF
DNA: TGCGCCAGCACTTTATTACAGGGGAACACTGAAGCTTTGTTT

D: TRBD2
size: .
J: TRBJ2-7
V: TRBV6-2/TRBV6-3
CDR3: CDSSQLARGLYEQYF
DNA: TGTGACAGCAGTCAACTAGCGAGAGGACTTTACGAGCAGTACTTC

D: .
size: .
J: TRBJ2-3
V: TRBV12-3/TRBV12-4
CDR3: CAGSFPPPSTVTQFF
DNA: TGTGCCGGCAGTTTTCCCCCTCCTAGCACAGTTACGCAGTTTTTT

D: TRBD1
size: .
J: TRBJ2-2
V: TRBV6-5
CDR3: CASNPRTGFTGQLFF
DNA: TGTGCGAGCAATCCGCGGACAGGGTTCACCGGGCAGCTGTTTTTT

D: TRBD1
size: few
J: TRBJ2-7
V: TRBV7-2
CDR3: CAGSSNRGSNEQYF
DNA: TGTGCCGGCAGCTCAAACAGGGGGAGCAACGAGCAGTACTTC

D: .
size: medium-sized
J: TRBJ1-2
V: TRBV29-1
CDR3: CSVVPWGGGYTF
DNA: TGCAGCGTTGTACCTTGGGGCGGCGGCTACACCTTC

D: .
size: .
J: TRBJ2-7
V: TRBV28
CDR3: CASSPRGVSYEEYF
DNA: TGTGCCAGCAGTCCCCGTGGAGTGTCCTACGAGGAGTACTTC

D: .
size: .
J: TRBJ2-5
V: TRBV12-3/TRBV12-4
CDR3: CVSGTYPGGEETQYF
DNA: TGTGTCAGCGGCACCTACCCCGGGGGTGAAGAGACCCAGTACTTC

D: .
size: few
J: TRBJ2-3
V: TRBV5-4
CDR3: CASSVDGHPPLTDTQYF
DNA: TGTGCCAGCAGCGTGGACGGACATCCTCCACTCACAGATACGCAGTATTTT

D: .
size: .
J: TRBJ2-5
V: TRBV6-2/TRBV6-3
CDR3: CVSSYSTHLIQHF
DNA: TGTGTCAGCAGTTACTCGACTCATCTGATCCAGCACTTC

D: .
size: many
J: TRBJ2-7
V: TRBV11-3
CDR3: CASSFGIGTTYEQYF
DNA: .

D: TRBD1
size: .
J: TRBJ2-5
V: TRBV28
CDR3: CASSFGSSGTGFGTLYF
DNA: TGTGCCAGCAGTTTTGGGTCTTCGGGGACAGGGTTTGGGACCCTGTACTTC

D: .
size: .
J: TRBJ1-5
V: TRBV29-1
CDR3: CSVATGGSNNQLQHF
DNA: TGCAGCGTTGCGACCGGGGGTAGTAACAATCAGCTCCAGCATTTT

D: TRBD2
size: .
J: TRBJ2-4
V: TRBV11-1
CDR3: CANSFPGTSGTKNVQYF
DNA: TGTGCCAACAGCTTTCCCGGGACCAGCGGGACCAAAAACGTTCAGTACTTC

D: .
size: .
J: TRBJ2-7
V: TRBV4-3
CDR3: CASSQDLPGSYKQYF
DNA: TGCGCTAGCAGCCAAGATCTTCCAGGGTCCTACAAGCAGTACTTC

D: .
size: .
J: TRBJ2-1
V: TRBV4-1
CDR3: CASSQEWVPQSPYNKQFF
DNA: TGCGCCAGTAGCCAAGAATGGGTCCCCCAGAGCCCCTACAATAAGCAGTTCTTC

D: TRBD2
size: .
J: TRBJ2-3
V: TRBV4-3
CDR3: CASSQGFAGARHTQCF
DNA: TGCGCCAGCAGCCAGGGATTTGCGGGAGCCAGGCATACGCAGTGTTTT

D: .
size: .
J: TRBJ2-7
V: TRBV6-5
CDR3: CASSITTGRSPRKQYF
DNA: TGTGCCAGCAGTATAACCACAGGGAGATCACCTAGGAAGCAGTACTTC

D: .
size: .
J: TRBJ2-7
V: TRBV11-1
CDR3: CAGSLGYIRVQYF
DNA: TGTGCAGGCAGCTTAGGATACATCCGCGTGCAGTACTTC

D: .
size: few
J: TRBJ1-3
V: TRBV7-2
CDR3: CACSLGQGIAAGNTIYF
DNA: TGTGCCTGCAGCTTAGGGCAGGGGATCGCGGCAGGAAACACCATATATTTT

D: .
size: .
J: TRBJ2-2
V: TRBV7-9
CDR3: CASSSLGRKTGELFF
DNA: TGTGCCAGCAGCTCACTTGGGAGAAAGACGGGGGAGCTGTTTTTT

D: TRBD2
size: .
J: TRBJ2-1
V: TRBV4-3
CDR3: CPSSQNVAGVRDEQSF
DNA: TGCCCCAGCAGCCAAAACGTAGCGGGAGTCAGAGATGAGCAGTCCTTC

D: TRBD2
size: .
J: TRBJ2-1
V: TRBV11-1
CDR3: CASSLLAGGGYEQFF
DNA: TGTGCCAGCAGCCTACTAGCGGGGGGGGGCTATGAGCAATTCTTC

D: .
size: few
J: TRBJ2-1
V: TRBV19
CDR3: CASSGGHEQFF
DNA: TGTGCCAGTAGTGGGGGTCATGAGCAGTTCTTC

D: TRBD2
size: .
J: TRBJ2-1
V: TRBV4-3
CDR3: CASNQNVAGARDEQSF
DNA: TGCGCAAGCAACCAAAACGTAGCGGGAGCCAGAGATGAGCAGTCCTTC

D: .
size: .
J: TRBJ1-2
V: TRBV16
CDR3: CASSQNPRGSGYTF
DNA: TGTGCCAGCAGTCAAAACCCCAGGGGAAGTGGCTACACCTTC

D: .
size: .
J: TRBJ2-3
V: TRBV12-1
CDR3: CAGSSELAADTDTQYF
DNA: TGTGCAGGCAGCTCAGAGCTAGCGGCGGACACAGATACGCAGTATTTT

D: .
size: .
J: TRBJ1-1
V: TRBV13
CDR3: CAISLGGFGIGGTEAFF
DNA: TGCGCCATCAGCTTAGGAGGGTTTGGTATTGGGGGCACTGAAGCTTTCTTC

D: .
size: .
J: TRBJ1-1
V: TRBV5-6
CDR3: CGSSFVGATEAPF
DNA: TGTGGCAGCAGCTTCGTCGGTGCCACTGAAGCTCCCTTT

D: TRBD2
size: .
J: TRBJ2-7
V: TRBV10-2
CDR3: CARNRPGLAGEEYF
DNA: TGCGCCAGAAACCGACCGGGATTAGCGGGAGAGGAGTACTTC

D: .
size: .
J: TRBJ2-3
V: TRBV5-4
CDR3: CAGSVEGRPPPTDTQYF
DNA: TGTGCCGGCAGCGTAGAAGGACGCCCTCCACCCACAGATACGCAGTATTTT

D: .
size: .
J: TRBJ2-5
V: TRBV11-2
CDR3: CASDLGLETQYF
DNA: TGCGCCAGCGACTTAGGGTTAGAGACCCAGTACTTC

D: TRBD1
size: once
J: TRBJ2-7
V: TRBV4-1
CDR3: CASNLTGVNSYEQYF
DNA: TGCGCCAGCAACCTAACAGGGGTTAATTCCTACGAGCAATACTTC

D: .
size: .
J: TRBJ2-3
V: TRBV4-3
CDR3: CASSHEGLGGGPTDTQYF
DNA: TGCGCGAGCAGCCATGAAGGCCTAGGGGGAGGGCCAACAGATACGCAGTATTTC

D: .
size: .
J: TRBJ2-5
V: TRBV10-3
CDR3: CAFSESTTRQETQCF
DNA: TGTGCCTTCAGTGAGTCGACCACCAGACAAGAGACCCAGTGCTTC

D: .
size: .
J: TRBJ2-7
V: TRBV28
CDR3: CVSSPRGVSYKQYF
DNA: TGTGTCAGCAGTCCCCGGGGAGTGTCCTACAAGCAGTACTTC

D: .
size: .
J: TRBJ2-7
V: TRBV4-3
CDR3: CASSQAGTGVHIIYEQYF
DNA: TGCGCCAGCAGCCAAGCTGGGACGGGGGTTCACATTATCTACGAGCAGTATTTC

D: .
size: .
J: TRBJ2-5
V: TRBV29-1
CDR3: CGDDTGLTETQYF
DNA: TGCGGCGATGATACCGGATTGACAGAGACCCAATACTTC

D: .
size: .
J: TRBJ2-7
V: TRBV11-3
CDR3: CASSLGRDLSYEQYF
DNA: TGTGCCAGCAGCTTAGGCCGGGACCTCTCATACGAGCAATACTTC

D: TRBD1
size: large
J: TRBJ2-7
V: TRBV29-1
CDR3: CSVGTGYEQYF
DNA: TGCAGCGTCGGGACAGGGTATGAGCAGTACTTC

D: .
size: .
J: TRBJ2-3
V: TRBV12-3/TRBV12-4
CDR3: CASSFPSPSTDRQYF
DNA: TGTGCTAGCAGTTTTCCCTCCCCTAGCACAGATAGGCAGTATTTT